This TCR beta chain is from a study of blood T cell repertoires in COVID-19. Overall study: The samples span acute and convalescent COVID-19 from the United States, Italy and Spain. The analysed material was cDNA or gDNA that came from T cells, B-cell-depleted T cells, or PBMCs.

Comments on this clone: Sequence at one end of the junction differs from germline and may be a read error.

Per germline, CDR1 SGDLS and CDR2 YYNGEE. The CDR3 is made up of 15 amino acids. How the authors handled the data: The authors estimated nucleated cell counts from reference gene primer amplification. Sequencing was performed with immunoSEQ multiplex PCR; in TCRdb, only in-frame clones are kept and a portion is missing. The V and J calls and the clone size are those of that table, but D and trimming were determined from the DNA. This table holds approximately 75,000 clones, roughly four fifths found once. This clonotype was sampled from a human donor in a cohort sampled during active COVID-19. What was sequenced was peripheral blood. The gene calls are TRBV9 and TRBJ2-1, with 8 bases fitting TRBD2. Written as DNA, the CDR3 is TGCGCCCGCAGCGCCGGGGGGGGCTCCTACAATGAGCAGTTCTTC. The encoded protein is CARSAGGGSYNEQFF.